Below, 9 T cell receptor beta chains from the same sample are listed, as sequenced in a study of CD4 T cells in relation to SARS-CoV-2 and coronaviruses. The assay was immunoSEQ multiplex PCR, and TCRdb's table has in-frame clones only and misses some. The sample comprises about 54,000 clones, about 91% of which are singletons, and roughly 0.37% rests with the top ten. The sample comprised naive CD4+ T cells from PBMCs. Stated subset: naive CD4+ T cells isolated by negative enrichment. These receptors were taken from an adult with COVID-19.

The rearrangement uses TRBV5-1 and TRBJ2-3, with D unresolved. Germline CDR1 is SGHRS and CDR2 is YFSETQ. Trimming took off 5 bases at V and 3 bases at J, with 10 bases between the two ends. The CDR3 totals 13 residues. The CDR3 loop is CASREIGTDTQYF. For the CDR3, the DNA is TGCGCCAGCAGGGAGATCGGGACAGATACGCAGTATTTT.

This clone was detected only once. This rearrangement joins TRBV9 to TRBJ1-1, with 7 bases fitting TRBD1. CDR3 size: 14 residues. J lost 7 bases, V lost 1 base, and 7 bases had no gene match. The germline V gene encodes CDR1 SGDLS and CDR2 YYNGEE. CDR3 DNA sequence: TGTGCCAGCAGCGTATCCCCCGGGACAGATGAAGCTTTCTTT. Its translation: CASSVSPGTDEAFF.

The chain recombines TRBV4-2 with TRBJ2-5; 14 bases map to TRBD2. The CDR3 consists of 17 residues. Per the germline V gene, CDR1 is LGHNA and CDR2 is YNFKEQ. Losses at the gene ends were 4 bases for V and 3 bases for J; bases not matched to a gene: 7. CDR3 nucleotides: TGTGCCAGCAGCCTCGGACTAGCGGGAGGCCGCGAAGAGACCCAGTACTTC. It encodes CASSLGLAGGREETQYF.

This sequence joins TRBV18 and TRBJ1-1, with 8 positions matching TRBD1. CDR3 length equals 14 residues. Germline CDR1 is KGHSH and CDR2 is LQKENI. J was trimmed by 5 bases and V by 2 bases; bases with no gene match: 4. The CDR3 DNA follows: TGTGCCAGCTCACCAACAGGGGGGGGAACTGAAGCTTTCTTT. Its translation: CASSPTGGGTEAFF. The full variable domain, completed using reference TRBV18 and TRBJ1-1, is NAGVMQNPRHLVRRRGQEARLRCSPMKGHSHVYWYRQLPEEGLKFMVYLQKENIIDESGMPKERFSAEFPKEGPSILRIQQVVRGDSAAYFCASSPTGGGTEAFFGQGTRLTVV.

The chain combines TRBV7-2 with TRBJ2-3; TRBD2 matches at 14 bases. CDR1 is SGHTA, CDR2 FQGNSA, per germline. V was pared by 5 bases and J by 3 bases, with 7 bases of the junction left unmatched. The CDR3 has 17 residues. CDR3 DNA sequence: TGTGCCAGCAGCCCACGGACTAGCGGGAGGATTACAGATACGCAGTATTTT. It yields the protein CASSPRTSGRITDTQYF.

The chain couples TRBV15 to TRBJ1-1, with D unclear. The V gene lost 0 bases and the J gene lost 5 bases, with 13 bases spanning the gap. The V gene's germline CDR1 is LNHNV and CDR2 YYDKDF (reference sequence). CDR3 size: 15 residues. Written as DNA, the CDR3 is TGTGCCACCAGCAGAGAACTGGTCGACGGGACTGAAGCTTTCTTT. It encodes CATSRELVDGTEAFF.

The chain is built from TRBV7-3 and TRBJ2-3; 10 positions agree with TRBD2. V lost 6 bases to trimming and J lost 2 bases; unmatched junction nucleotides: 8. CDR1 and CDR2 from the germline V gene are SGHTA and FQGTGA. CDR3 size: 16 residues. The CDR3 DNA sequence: TGTGCCAGCAGTTCGACCGGGACTAGCGCCACAGATACGCAGTATTTT. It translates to CASSSTGTSATDTQYF.

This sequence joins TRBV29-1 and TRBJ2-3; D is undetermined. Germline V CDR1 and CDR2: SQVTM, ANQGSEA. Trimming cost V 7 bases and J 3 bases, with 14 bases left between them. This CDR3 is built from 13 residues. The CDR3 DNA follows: TGCAGCGCATTCCTGCCACTGACAGATACGCAGTATTTT. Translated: CSAFLPLTDTQYF.

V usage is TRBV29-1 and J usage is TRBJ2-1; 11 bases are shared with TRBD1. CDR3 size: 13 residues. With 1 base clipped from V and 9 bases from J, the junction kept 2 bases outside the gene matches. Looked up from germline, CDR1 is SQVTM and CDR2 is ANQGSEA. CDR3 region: CSVEGDRGIEQFF. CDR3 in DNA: TGCAGCGTTGAAGGGGACAGGGGGATTGAGCAGTTCTTC.